This T cell receptor (beta chain) was found in a study of radiation and T cells in renal cell carcinoma. Study-wide background: Nephrectomy followed 15 Gy stereotactic body radiation by 4 weeks.

The V gene's germline CDR1 is SGHNT and CDR2 YYREEE (reference sequence). Unmatched junction bases numbered 6, after V lost 3 bases and J lost 3 bases. The CDR3 has 15 amino acids. Time point given: baseline pretreatment blood. Treatment indicated: 15 Gy SBRT to primary tumor, nephrectomy 4 weeks later. After SBRT, blood was collected at 2 and 4 weeks, plus baseline. The tumor was a clear cell renal cell carcinoma. Using immunoSEQ multiplex PCR, the repertoire was profiled, and TCRdb retains in-frame clones only, with some absent. Among about 150,000 clones listed, roughly nine tenths were seen once. The sequencing used blood, collected from a patient whose treatment included radiotherapy and nephrectomy. The rearrangement uses TRBV5-4 and TRBJ2-5; the match to TRBD2 covers 9 bases. This clonotype was obtained from a woman aged 70 to 79 with renal cell carcinoma. The CDR3 DNA is TGTGCCAGCAGCTCCAAGCGGGGGGTTGAAGAGACCCAGTACTTC. This translates into CASSSKRGVEETQYF. Filled out from reference TRBV5-4 and TRBJ2-5, the complete variable domain reads ETGVTQSPTHLIKTRGQQVTLRCSSQSGHNTVSWYQQALGQGPQFIFQYYREEENGRGNFPPRFSGLQFPNYSSELNVNALELDDSALYLCASSSKRGVEETQYFGPGTRLLVL.